Below, 10 T cell receptor beta chains from the same sample are listed, as sequenced in a study of blood T cell repertoires in COVID-19. Profiled with immunoSEQ multiplex PCR; TCRdb holds only in-frame clones, not every one. The sample includes approximately 200,000 clones, roughly four fifths of them seen just once. The sample was peripheral blood. The receptors derive from a woman between 55 and 75 years old with acute or convalescent COVID-19.

The rearrangement joins TRBV7-9 to TRBJ1-2; 7 bases are shared with TRBD1. This CDR3 has 16 amino acids. Losses at the gene ends were 1 base for V and 5 bases for J; bases not matched to a gene: 10. The germline CDR1 and CDR2 sequences are SEHNR and FQNEAQ (reference sequence). CDR3 sequence (DNA): TGTGCCAGCAGCTTAGGGGTCTTGACAGGGAAATATGGCTACACCTTC. Translated, it gives CASSLGVLTGKYGYTF.

This clone was observed a single time. The CDR3 DNA follows: TGTGCCAGCAGCCATACCGGGAGTGGGGAGCTGTTTTTT. It encodes CASSHTGSGELFF. The chain links TRBV6-2 or TRBV6-3 to TRBJ2-2; possible D gene TRBD2, 6 bases. Trimming took off 6 bases at V and 8 bases at J, with 13 bases between the two ends. The CDR3 has 13 residues. CDR1 and CDR2 from the germline V gene are MNHEY and SVGEGT.

The table lists this clone with a count of one. This rearrangement joins TRBV12-3 or TRBV12-4 to TRBJ2-7; tentative D call: TRBD2 (5 bases). The CDR3 covers 12 residues. V was shortened by 3 bases and J by 3 bases, with 6 bases between the two germline ends. CDR3 amino acids: CASSFGGYEQYF. For the CDR3, the DNA is TGTGCCAGCAGTTTCGGAGGCTACGAGCAGTACTTC.

J is TRBJ1-2 and V is TRBV19, with 9 positions matching TRBD1. The CDR3 length is 15 residues. Germline V gives CDR1 LNHDA, CDR2 SQIVND (reference sequence). With 8 bases clipped from V and 6 bases from J, the junction kept 13 bases outside the gene matches. The CDR3: CASFKQGASLHGYTF. For the CDR3, the DNA is TGTGCCAGTTTCAAACAGGGGGCTAGTCTTCATGGCTACACCTTC. Complete variable domain (other parts from reference TRBV19 and TRBJ1-2): DGGITQSPKYLFRKEGQNVTLSCEQNLNHDAMYWYRQDPGQGLRLIYYSQIVNDFQKGDIAEGYSVSREKKESFPLTVTSAQKNPTAFYLCASFKQGASLHGYTFGSGTRLTVV.

This clone was counted once. The rearrangement links TRBV5-6 to TRBJ2-1, with 9 positions matching TRBD2. The CDR3 has 15 amino acids. V was clipped by 7 bases and J by 2 bases; unmatched bases: 7. CDR1 SGHDT and CDR2 YYEEEE come from the germline V gene. CDR3 coding DNA: TGTGCCAGCCAAGGGGGACTAGCAGCCTACAATGAGCAGTTCTTC. It codes for CASQGGLAAYNEQFF.

V is TRBV7-2 and J is TRBJ1-5; TRBD1 matches 8 bases. The V and J ends lost 4 bases and 7 bases, in that order; junction bases with no gene match: 9. This CDR3 contains 15 residues. Germline CDR1 and CDR2: SGHTA and FQGNSA. CDR3 residues: CASSYGTGLGQPQHF. In nucleotides, the CDR3 is TGTGCCAGCAGCTATGGGACAGGCCTAGGGCAGCCCCAGCATTTT.

The CDR3 DNA is TGTGCCAGCAGCCCGACAGGGGGTGGGGGCTACACCTTC. It is translated as CASSPTGGGGYTF. V gene TRBV12-3 or TRBV12-4 combines with J gene TRBJ1-2; TRBD1 agrees at 9 bases. Unmatched junction bases numbered 7, after V lost 6 bases and J lost 8 bases. This CDR3 has 13 residues.

The V call is TRBV6-1, the J call TRBJ1-1; D not certain. V was shortened by 2 bases and J by 1 base, with 8 bases between the two germline ends. The germline V gene encodes CDR1 MNHNS and CDR2 SASEGT. CDR3 length: 14 amino acids. DNA for the CDR3: TGTGCCAGCAGTGAAACAGTATGGAACACTGAAGCTTTCTTT. This gives the protein CASSETVWNTEAFF.

The rearrangement uses TRBV24-1 and TRBJ2-2; TRBD1 is a possible D gene (6 bases). Germline V gives CDR1 KGHDR, CDR2 SFDVKD. V was clipped by 5 bases and J by 6 bases, with 9 bases between them. The length of the CDR3 is 13 residues. CDR3 loop: CATSGQVAGELFF. The CDR3 region has the DNA TGTGCCACCAGTGGACAGGTTGCCGGGGAGCTGTTTTTT.

The chain employs TRBV3-1 (or the pseudogene TRBV3-2) and TRBJ1-2; 7 nucleotides align to TRBD1. The CDR3 contains 15 residues. The germline gives CDR1 LGHDT, CDR2 YNNKEL (reference sequence). V was pared by 1 base and J by 7 bases, with 9 bases of the junction left unmatched. CDR3 region: CASSQVQGVGGGYTF. The DNA for the CDR3 is TGTGCCAGCAGCCAAGTCCAGGGGGTCGGGGGTGGCTACACCTTC.